This T cell receptor (beta chain) was sequenced in a study of blood T cell repertoires in COVID-19. Across the study: The origin of the acute and convalescent COVID-19 samples was the United States, Italy and Spain. PBMCs, B-cell-depleted T cells, or T cells were the source of the cDNA or gDNA that made up the material.

Per the germline V gene, CDR1 is SNHLY and CDR2 is FYNNEI. The V gene lost 7 bases and the J gene lost 2 bases, with 11 bases spanning the gap. This CDR3 is built from 13 residues. Per the study methods: Amplified reference gene primers provided the basis for estimating nucleated cell counts. TCRdb keeps only in-frame clones here, not all; method: immunoSEQ multiplex PCR. Clone size and V and J calls were adopted from that table, with D and trimming inferred from the DNA. The sample includes approximately 200,000 clones, under 90% of them seen just once. The genes are TRBV2 and TRBJ1-2, with D maybe TRBD1 (6 bases). Sample: peripheral blood. The TCR sequence derives from a man in his fifties with acute or convalescent COVID-19. CDR3 in DNA: TGTGCCAGCACCCCGGACAGAAACTATGGCTACACCTTC. Its translation is CASTPDRNYGYTF.